This is a list of T cell receptor beta chains from one sample in a study of cytomegalovirus exposure and HLA in healthy donors. Profiled with immunoSEQ multiplex PCR; TCRdb holds only in-frame clones, not every one. The sample holds 160,000 or so clones; about 80% are singletons and the top ten take about 3.8%. The sample comprised PBMCs. The receptors stem from a man aged 30 to 39 in good health and CMV-seropositive. Both conserved end residues are part of each CDR3. D genes are given only for firm matches. Rows give clone size only sometimes, using once, few, many, or a class for an expanded clone.

size	V	D	J	CDR3	DNA
.	TRBV5-4	.	TRBJ1-1	CASSSQGGDEAFF	TGTGCCAGCAGCTCGCAGGGTGGGGATGAAGCTTTCTTT
.	TRBV5-4	.	TRBJ1-3	CASSLDFSGNTIYF	TGTGCCAGCAGCTTGGACTTCTCTGGAAACACCATATATTTT
.	TRBV5-1	TRBD1	TRBJ1-3	CASSLQPGQGAPGNTIYF	TGCGCCAGCAGCTTGCAACCGGGACAGGGGGCGCCTGGAAACACCATATATTTT
.	TRBV5-1	.	TRBJ1-6	CASSLGQHNSPLHF	TGCGCCAGCAGCCTAGGACAGCATAATTCACCCCTCCACTTT
few	TRBV5-1	TRBD2	TRBJ2-7	CASSRLAGGQYEQYF	TGCGCCAGCAGCCGCCTAGCGGGGGGCCAGTACGAGCAGTACTTC
.	TRBV19	.	TRBJ2-7	CASSPGPGTYEQYF	TGTGCCAGTAGTCCCGGTCCGGGAACCTACGAGCAGTACTTC
.	TRBV5-6	.	TRBJ2-1	CASSPGGGGVYNEQFF	TGTGCCAGCAGCCCCGGAGGAGGGGGCGTTTACAATGAGCAGTTCTTC
.	TRBV6-1	TRBD1	TRBJ1-2	CASTPGQGAGGYTF	TGTGCCAGCACCCCGGGACAGGGGGCTGGTGGCTACACCTTC
.	TRBV30	TRBD2	TRBJ2-3	CAWTRAGVTDTQYF	TGTGCCTGGACCAGGGCGGGGGTCACAGATACGCAGTATTTT
.	TRBV7-9	TRBD1	TRBJ1-5	CASRRRQGAIQPQHF	TGTGCCAGCAGGCGACGACAGGGGGCAATTCAGCCCCAGCATTTT
once	TRBV6-1	.	TRBJ1-1	CASRDRQAAEAFF	TGTGCCAGCAGGGACAGACAGGCCGCTGAAGCTTTCTTT
.	TRBV5-1	.	TRBJ2-1	CASSLDQAYNEQFF	TGCGCCAGCAGCTTGGACCAGGCTTACAATGAGCAGTTCTTC
once	TRBV19	TRBD1	TRBJ2-3	CASSIPTGADTDTQYF	TGTGCCAGTAGTATCCCTACAGGGGCCGACACAGATACGCAGTATTTT
once	TRBV6-6	TRBD1	TRBJ1-2	CASNAGQGYTF	TGTGCCAGCAATGCGGGACAGGGGTACACCTTC
.	TRBV29-1	TRBD2	TRBJ2-2	CSGNRGAGELFF	TGCAGCGGAAACCGGGGGGCCGGGGAGCTGTTTTTT
.	TRBV11-2	TRBD2	TRBJ2-1	CASRSPRGGNYNEQFF	TGTGCCAGCAGGTCACCCCGGGGGGGCAACTACAATGAGCAGTTCTTC
.	TRBV5-6	.	TRBJ2-4	CASSLRPDGGQNIQYF	TGTGCCAGCAGCTTGCGCCCGGACGGGGGGCAAAACATTCAGTACTTC
.	TRBV4-2	TRBD1	TRBJ1-6	CASSHGQGASSPLHF	TGTGCCAGCAGTCACGGACAGGGGGCAAGTTCACCCCTCCACTTT
.	TRBV5-1	TRBD1	TRBJ1-4	CASSPGQGNEKLFF	TGCGCCAGCAGCCCCGGACAGGGTAATGAAAAACTGTTTTTT
few	TRBV11-2	.	TRBJ1-6	CASSLLRESPLHF	TGTGCCAGCAGCTTATTGAGGGAATCACCCCTCCACTTT
.	TRBV6-5	.	TRBJ2-1	CASSYYVQASVEFF	TGTGCCAGCAGTTATTATGTACAGGCCTCTGTGGAGTTCTTC
.	TRBV28	TRBD1	TRBJ1-1	CASSPWTGRDTEAFF	TGTGCCAGCAGTCCCTGGACAGGGAGAGACACTGAAGCTTTCTTT
.	TRBV14	.	TRBJ1-2	CASSQGRGGYGYTF	TGTGCCAGCAGCCAAGGCCGGGGAGGCTATGGCTACACCTTC
.	TRBV6-6	TRBD1	TRBJ2-3	CASREPRTGADTQYF	TGTGCCAGCAGAGAACCTAGGACAGGGGCAGATACGCAGTATTTT
.	TRBV6-4	TRBD1	TRBJ2-7	CASSEGTGGYEQYF	TGTGCCAGCAGTGAAGGGACAGGGGGGTACGAGCAGTACTTC
.	TRBV11-1	.	TRBJ1-2	CASSTSVGTTGGYTF	TGTGCCAGCAGCACTAGCGTGGGTACCACTGGCGGCTACACCTTC